This T cell receptor (beta chain) was captured by sequencing in a study of cytomegalovirus exposure and HLA in healthy donors. CDR3 length: 16 amino acids. Looked up from germline, CDR1 is SEHNR and CDR2 is FQNEAQ (reference sequence). Trimming took 4 bases from V and 1 from J; bases not matched to a gene: 6. Study conclusions and caveats: The authors later linked a missense DCLRE1C variant to TCR beta V- and J-gene trimming. Within an earlier analysis, most TCR beta V segments proved productive either about 87% or about 30% of the time.

Use of 60 Vbeta and 13 Jbeta primers characterized the PCR. In the authors' workflow: Unique TCR beta chains numbered 60 million to 100 million in a later analysis, with about 9.9 million shared. Data came from immunoSEQ multiplex PCR; TCRdb stores just in-frame clones and leaves some out. That table furnishes V, J and clone size, whereas the DNA furnished D and trimming. Seen here are 95,000 to 150,000 clones, around 74% observed once, and the top ten hold roughly 31%. On this clone itself: Its antigen is as yet unknown.

The sequence came from a man aged 60-69 years in good health and CMV-seropositive. Sequences were obtained from PBMCs. The V call is TRBV7-9, the J call TRBJ2-1, with 8 bases aligning to TRBD2. CDR3 sequence (DNA): TGTGCCAGCAGCTCCTTGGGACTAGGGTCCTACAATGAGCAGTTCTTC. Translating gives CASSSLGLGSYNEQFF.